The present TCR beta chain was sequenced within a study of graft-versus-host responses after intestinal transplantation. Across the study: Induction using anti-thymocyte globulin, followed by tacrolimus and steroids for two to three years, was given to all recipients.

The V end was cut by 4 bases, the J end by 0 bases, with 7 bases between. The CDR3 totals 13 residues. Germline V gene data show CDR1 as MNHNS and CDR2 as SASEGT. Whole-study findings and limits: Detected in recipient marrow were GvH clones, some of which were first observed in ileum or blood. Graft-versus-host to host-versus-graft clonal ratios in allografts were high in patients with graft-donor T cell macrochimerism.

Concerning this clone: Its antigen is currently unknown.

Assay: immunoSEQ multiplex PCR; the TCRdb copy retains only in-frame clones and omits some. This table holds over 90,000 clones, over 85% found once. This receptor was taken from a human donor who received an intestinal transplant. The source material was unstimulated CD8+ T cells sorted from spleen or lymph node cells, sampled before intestinal transplant. V gene TRBV6-1 combines with J gene TRBJ2-7; D uncertain. In DNA form, the CDR3 reads TGTGCCAGCAGTGTATCCCCCTCCTACGAGCAGTACTTC. This sequence encodes CASSVSPSYEQYF.